Reported below is one T cell receptor (beta chain). Its antigen is not identified. This may be a read error: a much more frequent sequence differs by one nucleotide. Amplified TCR beta CDR3 regions derived from RNA transcripts. First-round RT-PCR with HTBI primers amplified the TCR CDR3 region. MiXCR was run by TCRdb on the multiplex PCR reads, yielding one entry per CDR3 protein. This table has under 750,000 distinct CDR3 sequences, around 20% appearing once. The V gene lost 6 bases and the J gene lost 5 bases, with 16 bases spanning the gap. The CDR3 is 14 amino acids. The V gene's germline CDR1 is MNHNS and CDR2 SASEGT. Patients were excluded for uncontrolled infection, other autoimmune disease, pregnancy or lactation. These data are taken from a study of T cells in Graves' hyperthyroidism and ophthalmopathy. Whole-study results and caveats: Most clonotypes that expanded in the thyroid above 0.001 also showed up in blood.

The clonotype originates from a woman in her 50s with Graves' hyperthyroidism that later progressed to Graves' ophthalmopathy. This sequence joins TRBV6-1 and TRBJ1-1; possibly TRBD1 for D (5 bases). The sample comprised blood. The CDR3 DNA reads as TGTGCCAGCAGGAAACGGGGGTATGCTACTGAAGCTTTCTTT. Protein sequence: CASRKRGYATEAFF.